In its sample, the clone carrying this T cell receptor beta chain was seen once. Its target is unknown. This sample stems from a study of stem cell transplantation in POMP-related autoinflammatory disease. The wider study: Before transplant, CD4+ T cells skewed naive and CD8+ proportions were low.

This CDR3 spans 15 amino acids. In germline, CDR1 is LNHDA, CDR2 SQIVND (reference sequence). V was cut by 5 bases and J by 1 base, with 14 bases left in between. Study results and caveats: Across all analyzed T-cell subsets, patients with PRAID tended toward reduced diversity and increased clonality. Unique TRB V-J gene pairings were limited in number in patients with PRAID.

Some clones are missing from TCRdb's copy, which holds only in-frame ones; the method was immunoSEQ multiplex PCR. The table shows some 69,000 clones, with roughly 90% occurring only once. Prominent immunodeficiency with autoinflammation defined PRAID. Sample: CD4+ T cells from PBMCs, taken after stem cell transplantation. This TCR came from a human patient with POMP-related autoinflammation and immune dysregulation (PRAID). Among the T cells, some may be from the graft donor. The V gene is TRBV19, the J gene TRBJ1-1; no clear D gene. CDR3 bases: TGTGCCAGTAGTCCACAAGGCGGATGGAACACTGAAGCTTTCTTT. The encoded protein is CASSPQGGWNTEAFF. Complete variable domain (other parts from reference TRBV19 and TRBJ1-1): DGGITQSPKYLFRKEGQNVTLSCEQNLNHDAMYWYRQDPGQGLRLIYYSQIVNDFQKGDIAEGYSVSREKKESFPLTVTSAQKNPTAFYLCASSPQGGWNTEAFFGQGTRLTVV.